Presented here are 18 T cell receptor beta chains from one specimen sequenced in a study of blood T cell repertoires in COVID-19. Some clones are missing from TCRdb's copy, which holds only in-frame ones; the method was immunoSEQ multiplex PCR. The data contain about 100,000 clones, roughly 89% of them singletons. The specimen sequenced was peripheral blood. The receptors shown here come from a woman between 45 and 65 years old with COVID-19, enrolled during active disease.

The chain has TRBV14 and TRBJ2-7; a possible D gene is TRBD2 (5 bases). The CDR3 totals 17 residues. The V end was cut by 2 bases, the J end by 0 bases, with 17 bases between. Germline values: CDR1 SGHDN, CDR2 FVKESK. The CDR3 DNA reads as TGTGCCAGCAGCCAACAATTCCCGGGGTTGTCCTCCTACGAGCAGTACTTC. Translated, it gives CASSQQFPGLSSYEQYF.

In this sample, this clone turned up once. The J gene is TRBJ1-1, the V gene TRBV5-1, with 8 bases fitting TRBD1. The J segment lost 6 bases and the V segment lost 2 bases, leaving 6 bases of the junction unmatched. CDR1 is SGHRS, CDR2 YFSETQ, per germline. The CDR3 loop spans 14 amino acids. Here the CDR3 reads CASSLVWGQAEAFF. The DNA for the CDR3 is TGCGCCAGCAGCTTAGTGTGGGGACAGGCTGAAGCTTTCTTT.

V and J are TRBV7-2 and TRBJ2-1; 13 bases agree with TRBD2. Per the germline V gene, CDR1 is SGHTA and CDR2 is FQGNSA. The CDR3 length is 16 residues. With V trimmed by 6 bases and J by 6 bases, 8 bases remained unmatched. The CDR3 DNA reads TGTGCCAGCAGTTACTTTACTAGCGGGGGGGCCAATGAGCAGTTCTTC. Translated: CASSYFTSGGANEQFF.

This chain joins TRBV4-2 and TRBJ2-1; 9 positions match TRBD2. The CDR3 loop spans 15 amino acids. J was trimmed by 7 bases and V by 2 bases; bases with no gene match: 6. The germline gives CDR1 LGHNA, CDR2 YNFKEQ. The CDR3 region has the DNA TGTGCCAGCAGCCAATGGCTAGCGGGGCTAAATGAGCAGTTCTTC. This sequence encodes CASSQWLAGLNEQFF.

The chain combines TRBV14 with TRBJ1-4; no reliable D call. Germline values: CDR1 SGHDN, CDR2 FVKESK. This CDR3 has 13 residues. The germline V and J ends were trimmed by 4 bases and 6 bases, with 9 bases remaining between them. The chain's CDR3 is CASSPASDEKLFF. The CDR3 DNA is TGTGCCAGCAGCCCCGCATCGGATGAAAAACTGTTTTTT.

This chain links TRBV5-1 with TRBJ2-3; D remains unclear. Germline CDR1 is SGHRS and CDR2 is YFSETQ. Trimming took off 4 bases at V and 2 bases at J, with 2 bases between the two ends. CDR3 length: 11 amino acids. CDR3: CASSHTDTQYF. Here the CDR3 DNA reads TGCGCCAGCAGCCACACAGATACGCAGTATTTT.

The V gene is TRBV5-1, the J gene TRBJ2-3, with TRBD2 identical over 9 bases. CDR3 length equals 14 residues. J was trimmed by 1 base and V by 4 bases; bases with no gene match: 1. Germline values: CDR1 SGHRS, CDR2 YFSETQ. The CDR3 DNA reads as TGCGCCAGCAGCCGGACTAGCGGCACAGATACGCAGTATTTT. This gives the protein CASSRTSGTDTQYF.

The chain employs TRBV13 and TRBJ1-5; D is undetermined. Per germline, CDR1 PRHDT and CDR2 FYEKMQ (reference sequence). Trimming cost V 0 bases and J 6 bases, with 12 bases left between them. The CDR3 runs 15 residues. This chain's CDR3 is CASSLGTASGQPQHF. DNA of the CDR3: TGTGCCAGCAGCTTAGGGACGGCCTCAGGTCAGCCCCAGCATTTT.

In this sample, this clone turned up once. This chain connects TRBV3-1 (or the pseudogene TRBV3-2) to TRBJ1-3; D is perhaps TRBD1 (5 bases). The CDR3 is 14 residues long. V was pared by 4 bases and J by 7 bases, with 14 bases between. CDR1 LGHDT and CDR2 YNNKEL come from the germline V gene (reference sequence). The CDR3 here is CASSLLSRANTIYF. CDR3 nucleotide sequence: TGTGCCAGCAGCCTCCTGAGCAGGGCGAACACCATATATTTT.

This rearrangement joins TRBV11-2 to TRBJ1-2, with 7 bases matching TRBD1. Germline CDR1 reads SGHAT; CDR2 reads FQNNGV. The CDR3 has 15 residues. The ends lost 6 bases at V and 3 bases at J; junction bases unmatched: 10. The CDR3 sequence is CASSSIGGEDYGYTF. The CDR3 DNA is TGTGCCAGCAGTTCAATAGGGGGCGAAGACTATGGCTACACCTTC.

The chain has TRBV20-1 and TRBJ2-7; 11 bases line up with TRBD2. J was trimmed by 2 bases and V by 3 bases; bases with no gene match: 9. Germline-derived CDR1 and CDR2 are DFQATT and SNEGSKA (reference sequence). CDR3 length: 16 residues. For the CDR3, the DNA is TGCAGTGCTAGTGAAGAGGGGACTAGCGGAACCTACGAGCAGTACTTC. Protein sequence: CSASEEGTSGTYEQYF.

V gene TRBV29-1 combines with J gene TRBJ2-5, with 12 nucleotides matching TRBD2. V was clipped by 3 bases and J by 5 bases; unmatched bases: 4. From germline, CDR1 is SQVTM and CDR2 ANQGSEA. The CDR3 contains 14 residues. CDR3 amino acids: CSVDDLAGGETQYF. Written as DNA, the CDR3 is TGCAGCGTTGATGACCTAGCGGGGGGGGAGACCCAGTACTTC.

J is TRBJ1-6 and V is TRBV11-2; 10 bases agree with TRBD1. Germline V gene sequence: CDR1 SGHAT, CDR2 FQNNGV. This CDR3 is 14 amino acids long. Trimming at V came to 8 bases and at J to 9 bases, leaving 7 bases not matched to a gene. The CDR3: CASGLDRGRSPLHF. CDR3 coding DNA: TGTGCCAGCGGATTAGACAGGGGGCGTTCACCCCTCCACTTT. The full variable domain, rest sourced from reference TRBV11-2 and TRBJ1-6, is EAGVAQSPRYKIIEKRQSVAFWCNPISGHATLYWYQQILGQGPKLLIQFQNNGVVDDSQLPKDRFSAERLKGVDSTLKIQPAKLEDSAVYLCASGLDRGRSPLHFGNGTRLTVT.

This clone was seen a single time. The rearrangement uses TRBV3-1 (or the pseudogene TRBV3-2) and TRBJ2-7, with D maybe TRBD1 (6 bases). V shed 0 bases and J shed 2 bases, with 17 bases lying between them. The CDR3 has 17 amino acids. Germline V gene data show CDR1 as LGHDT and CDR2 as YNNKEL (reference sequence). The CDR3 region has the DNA TGTGCCAGCAGCCAAGATGTCCAGGGGATGGACACCTACGAGCAGTACTTC. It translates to CASSQDVQGMDTYEQYF.

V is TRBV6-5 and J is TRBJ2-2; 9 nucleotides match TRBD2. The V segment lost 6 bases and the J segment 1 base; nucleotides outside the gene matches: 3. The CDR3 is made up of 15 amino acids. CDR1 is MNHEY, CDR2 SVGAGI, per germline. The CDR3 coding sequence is TGTGCCAGCAGACCTAGCGGGGTGAACACCGGGGAGCTGTTTTTT. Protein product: CASRPSGVNTGELFF.

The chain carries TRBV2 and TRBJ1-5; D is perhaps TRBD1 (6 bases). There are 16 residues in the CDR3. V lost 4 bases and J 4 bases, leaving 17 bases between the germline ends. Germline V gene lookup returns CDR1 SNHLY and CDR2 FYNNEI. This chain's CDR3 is CASSAFYRDGNQPQHF. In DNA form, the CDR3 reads TGTGCCAGCAGTGCTTTTTACAGGGATGGGAATCAGCCCCAGCATTTT. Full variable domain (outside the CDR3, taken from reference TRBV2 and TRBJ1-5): EPEVTQTPSHQVTQMGQEVILRCVPISNHLYFYWYRQILGQKVEFLVSFYNNEISEKSEIFDDQFSVERPDGSNFTLKIRSTKLEDSAMYFCASSAFYRDGNQPQHFGDGTRLSIL.

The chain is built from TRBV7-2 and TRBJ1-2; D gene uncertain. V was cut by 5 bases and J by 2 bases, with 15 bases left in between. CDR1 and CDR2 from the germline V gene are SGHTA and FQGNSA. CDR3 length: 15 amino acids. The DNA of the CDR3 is TGTGCCAGCAGCCATCCGGGGATATCGAACTATGGCTACACCTTC. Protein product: CASSHPGISNYGYTF.

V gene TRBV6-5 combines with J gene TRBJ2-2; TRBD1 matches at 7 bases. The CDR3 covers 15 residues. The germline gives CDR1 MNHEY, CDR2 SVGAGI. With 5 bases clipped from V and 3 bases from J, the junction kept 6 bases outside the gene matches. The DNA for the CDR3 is TGTGCCAGCAGTCCGTGGGACAGCCACACCGGGGAGCTGTTTTTT. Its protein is CASSPWDSHTGELFF.